This T cell receptor (beta chain) was documented in a study of molecular identifiers for immune sequencing clone quantification. In TCRdb, the PCR reads were re-called with MiXCR into one record per CDR3 protein. The sample lists 250,000 to 350,000 distinct CDR3 sequences; 20% to 25% were seen once. Germline values: CDR1 MNHEY, CDR2 SVGAGI. The CDR3 runs to 15 residues. The study's findings and limits: In CMV-specific effectors, clones above 20 copies held over 98% of molecules; naive, under 1%.

On this clonotype itself: Its antigen is unknown. An end of the junction differs from the germline gene, which may be a read error.

What was sequenced was naive CD8+ T cells from blood, with Jurkat cell RNA spiked in. Subset described: FACS-sorted CD8+CD4-CCR7+CD45RA+ naive T cells. The receptor's source is a human donor in good health. Some libraries in this study had Jurkat cell RNA spiked in. The genes are TRBV6-5 and TRBJ1-1; D gene ambiguous. CDR3 DNA: TGTGCCAGCAGTTACTATGGTTCCATGAACGCTGAAGCTTTCTTT. Translated: CASSYYGSMNAEAFF.